This T cell receptor beta chain came from a study of shared clonotypes between healthy human individuals. Data came from immunoSEQ multiplex PCR; TCRdb stores just in-frame clones and leaves some out. The table has about 580,000 clones, 95% to 98% seen once. Germline V gene data show CDR1 as LNHDA and CDR2 as SQIVND (reference sequence). The CDR3 totals 16 residues. Trimming took off 3 bases at V and 0 bases at J, with 15 bases between the two ends. CD45RO-negative cells were positively selected for CCR7, leaving out terminally differentiated effector memory CD45RA+ cells. Sequencing was done on a sample of naive CD8+ T cells sorted from blood. This sequence originates from a man aged 25-45 years in good health. This chain uses TRBV19 with TRBJ2-7; D unclear. The CDR3: CASSIHFGHSSYEQYF. CDR3 DNA sequence: TGTGCCAGTAGTATTCACTTCGGGCACAGCTCCTACGAGCAGTACTTC. Full variable domain (rest looked up from reference TRBV19 and TRBJ2-7): DGGITQSPKYLFRKEGQNVTLSCEQNLNHDAMYWYRQDPGQGLRLIYYSQIVNDFQKGDIAEGYSVSREKKESFPLTVTSAQKNPTAFYLCASSIHFGHSSYEQYFGPGTRLTVT.